This T cell receptor beta chain was sequenced during a study of blood T cell repertoires in COVID-19. Using immunoSEQ multiplex PCR, the repertoire was profiled, and TCRdb retains in-frame clones only, with some absent. The table shows approximately 98,000 clones, with about 81% occurring only once. The CDR3 sequence is 13 residues long. Trimming cost V 2 bases and J 10 bases, with 15 bases left between them. CDR1 is GTSNPN, CDR2 SVGIG, per germline (reference sequence). The TCR originated in a man aged 55 to 70 with acute or convalescent COVID-19. Material for sequencing was peripheral blood. V and J are TRBV30 and TRBJ2-1, with D perhaps TRBD1 (5 bases). CDR3 sequence (DNA): TGTGCCTGGAGTCCACTCCCCGCAGGGGAGCAGTTCTTC. Amino acid sequence: CAWSPLPAGEQFF.